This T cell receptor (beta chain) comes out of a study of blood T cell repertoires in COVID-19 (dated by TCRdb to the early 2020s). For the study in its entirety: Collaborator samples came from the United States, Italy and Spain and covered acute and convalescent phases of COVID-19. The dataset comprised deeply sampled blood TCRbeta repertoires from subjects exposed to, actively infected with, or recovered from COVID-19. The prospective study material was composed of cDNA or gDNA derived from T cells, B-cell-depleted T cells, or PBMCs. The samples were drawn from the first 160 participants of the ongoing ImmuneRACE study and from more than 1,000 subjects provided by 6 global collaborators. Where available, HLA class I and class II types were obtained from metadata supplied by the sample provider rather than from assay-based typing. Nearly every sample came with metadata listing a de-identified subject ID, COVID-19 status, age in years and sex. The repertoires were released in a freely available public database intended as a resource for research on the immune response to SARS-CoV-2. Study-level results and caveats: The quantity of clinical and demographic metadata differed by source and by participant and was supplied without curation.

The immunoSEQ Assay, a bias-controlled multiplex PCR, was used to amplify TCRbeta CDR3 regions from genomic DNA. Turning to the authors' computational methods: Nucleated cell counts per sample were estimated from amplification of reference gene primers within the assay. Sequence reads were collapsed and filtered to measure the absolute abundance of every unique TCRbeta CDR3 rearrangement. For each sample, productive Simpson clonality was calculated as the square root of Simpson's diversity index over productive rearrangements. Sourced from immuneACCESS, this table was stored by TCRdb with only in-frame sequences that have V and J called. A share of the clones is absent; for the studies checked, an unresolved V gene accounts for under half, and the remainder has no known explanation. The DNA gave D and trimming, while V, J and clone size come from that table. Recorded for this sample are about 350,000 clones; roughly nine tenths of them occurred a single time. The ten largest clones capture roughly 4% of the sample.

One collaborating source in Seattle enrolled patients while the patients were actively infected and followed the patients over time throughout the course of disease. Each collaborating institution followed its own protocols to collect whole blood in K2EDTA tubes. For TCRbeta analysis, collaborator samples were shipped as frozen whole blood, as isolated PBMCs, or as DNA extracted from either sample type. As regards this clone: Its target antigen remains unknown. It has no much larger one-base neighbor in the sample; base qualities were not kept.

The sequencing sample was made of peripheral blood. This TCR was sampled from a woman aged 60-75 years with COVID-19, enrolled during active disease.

The nucleotides are TGTGCCAGCAGTAGTGACAGAGACCGGACAAAACTGTTTTTT. The encoded protein is CASSSDRDRTKLFF. This chain joins TRBV11-2 to TRBJ1-4; the D gene is possibly TRBD1, with 5 bases matching. The CDR3 starts with the cysteine, ends with the phenylalanine, and has 14 residues. This entry keeps only the CDR3 DNA: 42 bases, framed from base 1. V is cut by 6 bases and J by 10 bases, and the space between the germline ends is 18 bases. CDR1 is given as SGHAT and CDR2 as FQNNGV, both from the germline V gene.